In this sample, the clone carrying this TCR beta chain turned up a few times. The sample is drawn from a study of blood T cell repertoires in COVID-19. On the study more broadly: T cells, B-cell-depleted T cells, or PBMCs provided the cDNA or gDNA that served as material.

Original handling: Counts of nucleated cells, estimated from reference gene primer amplification, were obtained. Some clones are missing from TCRdb's copy, which holds only in-frame ones; the method was immunoSEQ multiplex PCR. Clone size and the V and J calls come from that table; the DNA yielded D and trimming. Found here are more than 300,000 clones, about 88% of them singletons; the top ten hold about 1.1%. The study recruited people aged about 18 to 90 years across 24 US areas. Categorization into cohorts depended on clinical history that participants reported. The sample taken for sequencing was PBMCs or T cells enriched from blood (not recorded which). This receptor was obtained from a woman under 30 who had recovered from COVID-19.

The CDR3 reads CASSLAGASYEQYF. In nucleotides, the CDR3 is TGTGCCAGTTCTCTGGCGGGGGCCTCCTACGAGCAGTACTTC. This chain links TRBV19 with TRBJ2-7; a possible D gene is TRBD2 (7 bases). V gave up 8 bases and J gave up 0 bases, with 14 bases separating them. The CDR3 consists of 14 residues. Germline values: CDR1 LNHDA, CDR2 SQIVND (reference sequence).